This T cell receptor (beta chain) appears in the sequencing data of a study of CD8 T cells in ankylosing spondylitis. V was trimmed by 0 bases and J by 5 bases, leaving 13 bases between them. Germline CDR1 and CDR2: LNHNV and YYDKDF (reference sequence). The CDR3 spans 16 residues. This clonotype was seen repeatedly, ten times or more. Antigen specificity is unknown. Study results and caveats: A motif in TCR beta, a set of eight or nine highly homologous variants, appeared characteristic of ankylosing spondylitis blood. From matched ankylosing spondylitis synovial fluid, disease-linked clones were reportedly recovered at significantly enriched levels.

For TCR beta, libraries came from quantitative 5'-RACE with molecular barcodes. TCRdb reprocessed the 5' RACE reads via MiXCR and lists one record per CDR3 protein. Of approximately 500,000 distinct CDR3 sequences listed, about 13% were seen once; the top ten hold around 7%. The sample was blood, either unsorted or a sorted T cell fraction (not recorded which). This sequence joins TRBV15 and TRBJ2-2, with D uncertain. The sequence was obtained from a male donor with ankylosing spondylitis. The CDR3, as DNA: TGTGCCACCAGCAGAGATAGGGCAGACTCAACCGGGGAGCTGTTTTTT. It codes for CATSRDRADSTGELFF.